This T cell receptor (beta chain) came from a study of blood T cell repertoires in COVID-19. Study-level information: Samples of COVID-19 (acute and convalescent) were obtained from the United States, Italy and Spain.

This clone came up once. Source study methods: For nucleated cells, counts were estimated from reference gene primer amplification. Data came from immunoSEQ multiplex PCR; TCRdb stores just in-frame clones and leaves some out. V and J calls and clone size are as listed in that table; D and trimming were resolved from the DNA. The sample has over 250,000 clones; 70% to 90% are singletons. Trimming left V 3 bases short and J 4 bases short, with 16 bases between. Per germline, CDR1 KGHSH and CDR2 LQKENI. CDR3 size: 16 residues. The chain joins TRBV18 to TRBJ2-1; D unclear. The source is a woman between 40 and 55 years old who had recovered from COVID-19. Sequenced material: peripheral blood. CDR3 in DNA: TGTGCCAGCTCACCCTCGAGCGCTTCCCCTTACAATGAGCAGTTCTTC. It specifies CASSPSSASPYNEQFF. Full variable domain (rest looked up from reference TRBV18 and TRBJ2-1): NAGVMQNPRHLVRRRGQEARLRCSPMKGHSHVYWYRQLPEEGLKFMVYLQKENIIDESGMPKERFSAEFPKEGPSILRIQQVVRGDSAAYFCASSPSSASPYNEQFFGPGTRLTVL.